The clone carrying this T cell receptor beta chain was picked up many times. This entry is derived from a study of human T cells and chemical hapten exposure. TCRdb passed the RACE reads through MiXCR, listing each CDR3 protein once. The sample has fewer than 500,000 distinct CDR3 sequences; approximately 4.4% are singletons. Time point described: patch test 1, 2 weeks after DPC sensitization. Treatment here: therapeutic diphenylcyclopropenone sensitization with weekly scalp DPC. Germline V gene lookup returns CDR1 SGHAT and CDR2 FQNNGV. Trimming shortened V by 1 base and J by 0 bases, and 7 bases separated the two germline ends. This CDR3 region has 15 residues.

The rearrangement links TRBV11-2 to TRBJ1-5; no reliable D call. The sample was whole blood, taken in connection with sensitization to the hapten diphenylcyclopropenone (DPC). The sequence derives from a woman aged 50 to 60 with alopecia areata. Some clones in this sample may be carry-over from other donors' samples. The DNA for the CDR3 is TGTGCCAGCAGCTTAGTAGGGCATAGCAATCAGCCCCAGCATTTT. It specifies CASSLVGHSNQPQHF.